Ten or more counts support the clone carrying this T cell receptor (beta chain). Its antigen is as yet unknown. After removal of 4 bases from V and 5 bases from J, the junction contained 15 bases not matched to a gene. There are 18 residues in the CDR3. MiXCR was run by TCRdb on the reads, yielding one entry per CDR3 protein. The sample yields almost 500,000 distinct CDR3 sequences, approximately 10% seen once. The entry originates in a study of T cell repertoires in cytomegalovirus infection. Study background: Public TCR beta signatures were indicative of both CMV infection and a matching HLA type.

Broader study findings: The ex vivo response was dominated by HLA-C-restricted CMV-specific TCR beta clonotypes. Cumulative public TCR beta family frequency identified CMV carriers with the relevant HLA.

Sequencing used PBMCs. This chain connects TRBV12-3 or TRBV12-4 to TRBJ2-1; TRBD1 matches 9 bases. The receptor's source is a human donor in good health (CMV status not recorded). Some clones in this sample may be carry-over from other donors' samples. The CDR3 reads CASSSGTGQEGANNEQFF. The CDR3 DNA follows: TGTGCCAGCAGTTCAGGGACAGGGCAGGAGGGCGCGAACAATGAGCAGTTCTTC.